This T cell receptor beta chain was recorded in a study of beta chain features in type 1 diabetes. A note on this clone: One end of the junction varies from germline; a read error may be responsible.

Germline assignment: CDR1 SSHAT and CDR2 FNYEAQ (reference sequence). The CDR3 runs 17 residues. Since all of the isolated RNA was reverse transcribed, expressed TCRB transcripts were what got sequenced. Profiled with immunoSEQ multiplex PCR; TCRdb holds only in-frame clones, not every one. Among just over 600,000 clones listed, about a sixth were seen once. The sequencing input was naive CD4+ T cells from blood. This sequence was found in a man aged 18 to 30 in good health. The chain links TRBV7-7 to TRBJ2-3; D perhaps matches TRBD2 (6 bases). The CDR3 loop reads CASSLAAQDRGTDTQYF. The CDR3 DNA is TGTGCTAGCAGCTTAGCGGCACAGGATAGGGGCACAGATACGCAGTATTTT.